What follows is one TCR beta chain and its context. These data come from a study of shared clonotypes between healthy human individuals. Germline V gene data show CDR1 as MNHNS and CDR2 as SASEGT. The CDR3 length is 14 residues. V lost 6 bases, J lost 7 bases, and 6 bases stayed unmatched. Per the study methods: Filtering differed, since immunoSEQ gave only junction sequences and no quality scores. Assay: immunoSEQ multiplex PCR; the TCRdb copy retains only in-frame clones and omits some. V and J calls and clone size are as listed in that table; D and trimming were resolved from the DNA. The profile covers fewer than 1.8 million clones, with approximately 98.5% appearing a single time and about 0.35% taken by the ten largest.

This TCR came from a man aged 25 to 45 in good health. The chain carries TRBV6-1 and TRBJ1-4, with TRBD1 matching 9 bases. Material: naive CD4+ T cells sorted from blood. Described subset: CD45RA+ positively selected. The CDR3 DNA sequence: TGTGCCAGCAGAGAGACAGGGGGAGCTGAAAAACTGTTTTTT. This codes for CASRETGGAEKLFF.